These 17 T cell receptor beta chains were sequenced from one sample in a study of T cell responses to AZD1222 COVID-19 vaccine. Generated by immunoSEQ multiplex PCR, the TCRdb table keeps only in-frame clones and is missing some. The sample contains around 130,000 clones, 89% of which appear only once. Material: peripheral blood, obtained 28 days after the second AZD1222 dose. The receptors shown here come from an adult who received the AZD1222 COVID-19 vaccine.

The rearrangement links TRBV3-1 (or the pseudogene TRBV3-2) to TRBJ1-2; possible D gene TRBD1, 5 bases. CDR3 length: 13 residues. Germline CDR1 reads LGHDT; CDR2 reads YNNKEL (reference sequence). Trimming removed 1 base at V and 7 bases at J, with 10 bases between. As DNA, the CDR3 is TGTGCCAGCAGCCAAGTCGGGGCCGGTGGCTACACCTTC. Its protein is CASSQVGAGGYTF.

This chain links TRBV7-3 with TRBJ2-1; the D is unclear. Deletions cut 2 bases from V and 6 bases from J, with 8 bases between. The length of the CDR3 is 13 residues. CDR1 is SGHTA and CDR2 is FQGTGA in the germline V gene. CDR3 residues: CASSLGQTNEQFF. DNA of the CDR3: TGTGCCAGCAGCTTAGGGCAGACCAATGAGCAGTTCTTC.

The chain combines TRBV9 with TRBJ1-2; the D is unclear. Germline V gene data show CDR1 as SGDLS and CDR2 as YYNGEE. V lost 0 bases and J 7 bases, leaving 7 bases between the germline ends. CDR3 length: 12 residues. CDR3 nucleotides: TGTGCCAGCAGCGTAGTCTATGGTGGCTACACCTTC. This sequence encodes CASSVVYGGYTF.

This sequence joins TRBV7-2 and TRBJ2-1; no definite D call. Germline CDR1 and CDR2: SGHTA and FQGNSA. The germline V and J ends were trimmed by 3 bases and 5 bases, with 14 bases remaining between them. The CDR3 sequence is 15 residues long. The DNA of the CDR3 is TGTGCCAGCAGCTTCGAACCCGTCATAAACAATGAGCAGTTCTTC. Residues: CASSFEPVINNEQFF.

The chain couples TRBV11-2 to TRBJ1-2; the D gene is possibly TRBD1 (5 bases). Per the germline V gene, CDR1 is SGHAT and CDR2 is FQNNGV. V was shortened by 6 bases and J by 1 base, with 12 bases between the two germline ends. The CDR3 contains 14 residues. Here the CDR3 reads CASRVGTDNYGYTF. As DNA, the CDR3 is TGTGCCAGCAGAGTAGGGACGGATAACTATGGCTACACCTTC. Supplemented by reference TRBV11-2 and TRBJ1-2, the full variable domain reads EAGVAQSPRYKIIEKRQSVAFWCNPISGHATLYWYQQILGQGPKLLIQFQNNGVVDDSQLPKDRFSAERLKGVDSTLKIQPAKLEDSAVYLCASRVGTDNYGYTFGSGTRLTVV.

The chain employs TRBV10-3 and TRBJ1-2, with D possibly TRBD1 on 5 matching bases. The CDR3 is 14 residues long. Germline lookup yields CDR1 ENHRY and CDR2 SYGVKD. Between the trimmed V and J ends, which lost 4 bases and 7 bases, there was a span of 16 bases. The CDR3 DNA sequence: TGTGCCATCAGTGCTCAGGGAGCCAGCTCTGGCTACACCTTC. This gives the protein CAISAQGASSGYTF.

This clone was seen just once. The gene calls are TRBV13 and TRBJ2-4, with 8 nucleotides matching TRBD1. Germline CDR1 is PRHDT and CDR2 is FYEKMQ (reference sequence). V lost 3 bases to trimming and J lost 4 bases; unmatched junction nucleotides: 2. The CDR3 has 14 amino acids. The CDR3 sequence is CASSFRTGKNIQYF. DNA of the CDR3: TGTGCCAGCAGCTTCCGGACAGGGAAAAACATTCAGTACTTC.

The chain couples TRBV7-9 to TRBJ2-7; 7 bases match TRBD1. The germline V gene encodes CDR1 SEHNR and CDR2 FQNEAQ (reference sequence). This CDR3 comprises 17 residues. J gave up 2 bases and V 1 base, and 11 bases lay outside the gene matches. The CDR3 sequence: CASSLGRLRDSTYEQYF. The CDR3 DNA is TGTGCCAGCAGCTTAGGACGCCTCCGGGACAGCACCTACGAGCAGTACTTC.

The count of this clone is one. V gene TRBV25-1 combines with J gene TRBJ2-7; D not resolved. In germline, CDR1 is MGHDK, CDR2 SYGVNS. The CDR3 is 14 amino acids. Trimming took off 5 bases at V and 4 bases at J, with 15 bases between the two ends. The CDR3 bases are TGTGCCAGCAGTCGGGTGCCAGATGGGTACGAGCAGTACTTC. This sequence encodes CASSRVPDGYEQYF.

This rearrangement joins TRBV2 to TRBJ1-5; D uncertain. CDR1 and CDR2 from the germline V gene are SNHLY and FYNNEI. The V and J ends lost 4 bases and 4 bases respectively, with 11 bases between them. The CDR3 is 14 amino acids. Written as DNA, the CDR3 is TGTGCCAGCAGTGGGCAGGTCCGAAATCAGCCCCAGCATTTT. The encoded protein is CASSGQVRNQPQHF.

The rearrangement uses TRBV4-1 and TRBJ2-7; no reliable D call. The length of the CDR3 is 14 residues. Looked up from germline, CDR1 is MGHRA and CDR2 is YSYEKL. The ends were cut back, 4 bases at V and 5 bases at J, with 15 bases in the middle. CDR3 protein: CASSPPPGFHEQYF. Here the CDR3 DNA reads TGCGCCAGCAGCCCTCCCCCGGGTTTCCACGAGCAGTACTTC.

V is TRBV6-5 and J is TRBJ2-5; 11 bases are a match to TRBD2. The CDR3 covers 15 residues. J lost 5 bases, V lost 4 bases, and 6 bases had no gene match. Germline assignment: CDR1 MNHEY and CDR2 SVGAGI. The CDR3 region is CASSFSGGAWETQYF. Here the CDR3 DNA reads TGTGCCAGCAGTTTTAGCGGGGGGGCCTGGGAGACCCAGTACTTC.

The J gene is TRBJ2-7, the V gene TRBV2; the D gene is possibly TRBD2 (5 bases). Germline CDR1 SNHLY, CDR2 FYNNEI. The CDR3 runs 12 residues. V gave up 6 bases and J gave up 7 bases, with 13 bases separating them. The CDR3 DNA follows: TGTGCCAGCAGCCCTCTCAGGAGGGAGCAGTACTTC. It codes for CASSPLRREQYF.

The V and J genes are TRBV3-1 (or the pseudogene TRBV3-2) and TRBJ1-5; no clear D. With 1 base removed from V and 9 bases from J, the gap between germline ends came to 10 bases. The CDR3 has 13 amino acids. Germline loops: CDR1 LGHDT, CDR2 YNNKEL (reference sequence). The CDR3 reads CASSQGGPGPQHF. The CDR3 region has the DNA TGTGCCAGCAGCCAAGGCGGGCCGGGGCCCCAGCATTTT.

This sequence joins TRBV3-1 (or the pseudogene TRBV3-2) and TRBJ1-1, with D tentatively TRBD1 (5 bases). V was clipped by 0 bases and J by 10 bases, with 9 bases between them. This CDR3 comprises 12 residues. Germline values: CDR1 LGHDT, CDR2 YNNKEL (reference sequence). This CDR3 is CASSQDRGSAFF. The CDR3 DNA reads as TGTGCCAGCAGCCAAGATAGGGGATCAGCTTTCTTT.

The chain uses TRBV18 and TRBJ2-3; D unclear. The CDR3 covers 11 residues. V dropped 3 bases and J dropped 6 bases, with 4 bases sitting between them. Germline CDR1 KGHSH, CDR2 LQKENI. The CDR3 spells CASSPWDTQYF. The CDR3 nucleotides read TGTGCCAGCTCACCTTGGGATACGCAGTATTTT.

The CDR3 DNA follows: TGTGCCAGCAGCCAAGCCGGTCCGGTCGGAGAGACCCAGTACTTC. Translated, it gives CASSQAGPVGETQYF. The chain combines TRBV3-1 (or the pseudogene TRBV3-2) with TRBJ2-5; D is unclear. V lost 1 base to trimming and J lost 4 bases, with 13 bases between them. CDR3 length equals 15 residues. Germline values: CDR1 LGHDT, CDR2 YNNKEL (reference sequence).